These T cell receptor beta chains were read from a single sample in a study of radiation and T cells in renal cell carcinoma. This table comes from immunoSEQ multiplex PCR, and its TCRdb copy is limited to in-frame clones, with some not included. The data hold roughly 130,000 clones, with around four fifths observed a single time. Sequenced material: blood, taken from a patient whose treatment included radiotherapy and nephrectomy. Receptor source: a woman aged 55-75 years with renal cell carcinoma. The CDR3 runs from the conserved cysteine through the conserved F or W. D genes are given only for firm matches. Not all rows give a size; the values are once, few, many and, for expanded clones, a class.

clone size	J gene	D gene	V gene	CDR3 protein	CDR3 DNA
NA	TRBJ1-2	TRBD1	TRBV13	CASSSAGTGFESGYTF	TGTGCCAGCAGCTCCGCCGGGACAGGGTTTGAGAGTGGCTACACCTTC
NA	TRBJ2-2	NA	TRBV29-1	CSAGLRNTGELFF	TGCAGCGCCGGGCTTAGGAACACCGGGGAGCTGTTTTTT
NA	TRBJ2-1	NA	TRBV9	CASSPLTGTYNEQFF	TGTGCCAGCAGCCCTTTAACGGGGACCTACAATGAGCAGTTCTTC
NA	TRBJ1-5	NA	TRBV6-5	CASSSEGISNQPQHF	TGTGCCAGCAGTTCCGAGGGGATTAGCAATCAGCCCCAGCATTTT
NA	TRBJ1-5	NA	TRBV19	CASSIRREPQHF	TGTGCCAGTAGTATTCGTAGGGAGCCCCAGCATTTT
NA	TRBJ2-5	TRBD1	TRBV19	CASSLGRGLETQYF	TGTGCCAGTAGCCTCGGAAGGGGGCTAGAGACCCAGTACTTC
NA	TRBJ1-2	TRBD1	TRBV5-4	CASSPGTVLSDDGYTF	TGTGCCAGCAGCCCCGGGACAGTACTCTCTGACGATGGCTACACCTTC
NA	TRBJ2-6	NA	TRBV5-4	CASTALGSGANVLTF	TGTGCCAGCACCGCCCTGGGTAGTGGGGCCAACGTCCTGACTTTC
once	TRBJ1-5	TRBD1	TRBV28	CASSLARTGVYSNQPQHF	TGTGCCAGCAGTTTGGCCAGGACAGGCGTTTATAGCAATCAGCCCCAGCATTTT
few	TRBJ2-7	NA	TRBV9	CASSAAGLSTYEQYF	TGTGCCAGCAGCGCAGCAGGTTTATCCACCTACGAGCAGTACTTC
NA	TRBJ1-5	NA	TRBV6-5	CASSSGASQPQHF	TGTGCCAGCAGTTCGGGGGCTAGTCAGCCCCAGCATTTT
once	TRBJ2-5	TRBD2	TRBV28	CASSSPLAGQETQYF	TGTGCCAGCAGTTCCCCTCTAGCGGGCCAAGAGACCCAGTACTTC
NA	TRBJ1-2	NA	TRBV29-1	CSVDGGGYTF	TGCAGCGTTGATGGGGGCGGCTACACCTTC
NA	TRBJ1-4	NA	TRBV2	CASRVGNEKLFF	TGTGCCAGCAGAGTAGGGAATGAAAAACTGTTTTTT
NA	TRBJ1-6	NA	TRBV28	CASSLRRYTSPLHF	TGTGCCAGCAGTTTACGAAGGTACACTTCACCCCTCCACTTT
NA	TRBJ1-1	NA	TRBV4-1	CASSQDGQPNTEAFF	TGCGCCAGCAGCCAAGATGGCCAGCCGAACACTGAAGCTTTCTTT
NA	TRBJ2-7	TRBD2	TRBV28	CATFGLVEQYF	TGTGCCACCTTTGGACTAGTCGAGCAGTACTTC
few	TRBJ1-4	TRBD1	TRBV18	CASSRNQGGNNEKLFF	TGTGCCAGCTCACGCAATCAGGGGGGAAATAATGAAAAACTGTTTTTT
NA	TRBJ2-5	TRBD2	TRBV5-1	CASSLGTSGRAARETQYF	TGCGCCAGCAGCTTAGGGACTAGCGGGAGGGCAGCCCGAGAGACCCAGTACTTC
NA	TRBJ1-2	TRBD1	TRBV18	CASSPTGDRGYTF	TGTGCCAGCTCACCGACAGGGGACCGCGGCTACACCTTC
NA	TRBJ2-2	TRBD1	TRBV7-6	CASSLGVGQGNTGELFF	TGTGCCAGCAGCTTAGGGGTGGGACAGGGAAACACCGGGGAGCTGTTTTTT
NA	TRBJ1-1	NA	TRBV27	CASSLFLTARHTEAFF	TGTGCCAGCAGTTTGTTCCTGACGGCCCGGCACACTGAAGCTTTCTTT
few	TRBJ2-7	TRBD2	TRBV6-5	CASSYFGTSGYEQYF	TGTGCCAGCAGTTACTTTGGGACTAGCGGATACGAGCAGTACTTC
NA	TRBJ1-1	NA	TRBV15	CATSRGGPRMEAFF	TGTGCCACCAGCAGAGGCGGGCCGAGAATGGAAGCTTTCTTT
NA	TRBJ2-7	NA	TRBV28	CASSLWEGIQYF	TGTGCCAGCAGTTTATGGGAGGGGATTCAGTACTTC
NA	TRBJ2-1	TRBD2	TRBV4-3	CASSQASEGLGNEQFF	TGCGCCAGCAGCCAAGCCTCTGAAGGACTAGGCAATGAGCAGTTCTTC
NA	TRBJ2-2	TRBD1	TRBV11-2	CASIQNRGQGTGELFF	TGTGCCAGCATACAGAACAGGGGGCAGGGCACCGGGGAGCTGTTTTTT
NA	TRBJ2-7	TRBD1	TRBV7-9	CASSPPTGFGYEQYF	TGTGCCAGCAGCCCCCCGACAGGGTTTGGCTACGAGCAGTACTTC
medium-sized	TRBJ1-4	NA	TRBV6-1	CASSEGTLNEKLFF	TGTGCCAGCAGCGAAGGGACCCTTAATGAAAAACTGTTTTTT
once	TRBJ1-3	TRBD1	TRBV5-1	CASSPGQGSSGNTIYF	TGCGCCAGCAGCCCGGGACAGGGAAGCTCTGGAAACACCATATATTTT
NA	TRBJ1-2	NA	TRBV5-4	CASSLAVGTMDGYTF	TGTGCCAGCAGCTTGGCCGTCGGGACTATGGATGGCTACACCTTC
NA	TRBJ2-1	TRBD2	TRBV5-1	CASSSIAGVAYNEQFF	TGCGCCAGCAGCTCAATAGCGGGAGTCGCCTACAATGAGCAGTTCTTC
NA	TRBJ1-4	NA	TRBV5-1	CASSPAGERGEKLFF	TGCGCCAGCAGCCCGGCCGGGGAGCGAGGGGAAAAACTGTTTTTT
NA	TRBJ2-1	NA	TRBV4-1	CASSQGPGTDSYNEQFF	TGCGCCAGCAGCCAAGGACCTGGGACGGACTCCTACAATGAGCAGTTCTTC
NA	TRBJ2-7	NA	TRBV6-6	CASSPTTVSSYEQYF	TGTGCCAGCAGCCCTACAACGGTGAGCTCCTACGAGCAGTACTTC
NA	TRBJ2-7	TRBD2	TRBV6-5	CASTLRLAGGYEQYF	TGTGCCAGCACCCTCCGACTAGCGGGAGGGTACGAGCAGTACTTC
few	TRBJ1-5	TRBD1	TRBV5-1	CASSWTGGSQPQHF	TGCGCCAGCAGTTGGACAGGGGGCAGTCAGCCCCAGCATTTT
once	TRBJ2-5	TRBD1	TRBV9	CASSADRGPETQYF	TGTGCCAGCAGCGCTGACAGGGGGCCTGAGACCCAGTACTTC
NA	TRBJ2-3	TRBD2	TRBV6-5	CATRGSGTSTDTQYF	TGTGCCACGAGAGGTAGCGGGACGAGCACAGATACGCAGTATTTT
NA	TRBJ1-1	TRBD1	TRBV2	CASITYDRGLAFF	TGTGCCAGCATCACTTACGACAGGGGCTTAGCTTTCTTT
once	TRBJ2-3	NA	TRBV11-2	CASSPGLLDTQYF	TGTGCCAGCAGCCCGGGACTCCTAGATACGCAGTATTTT
once	TRBJ2-1	NA	TRBV18	CASSPGMEGDQFF	TGTGCCAGCTCACCCGGTATGGAGGGGGACCAGTTCTTC
NA	TRBJ2-7	NA	TRBV6-5	CATQWAGYEQYF	TGTGCCACCCAGTGGGCAGGGTACGAGCAGTACTTC
NA	TRBJ2-7	TRBD1	TRBV29-1	CSVGRTGNNEQYF	TGCAGCGTTGGACGGACAGGGAATAACGAGCAGTACTTC
NA	TRBJ1-5	NA	TRBV27	CASSPRRGGEQPQHF	TGTGCCAGCAGTCCCCGGAGGGGCGGGGAACAGCCCCAGCATTTT
NA	TRBJ1-2	NA	TRBV9	CASSVGEAGNYGYTF	TGTGCCAGCAGCGTGGGGGAGGCAGGGAACTATGGCTACACCTTC
NA	TRBJ1-3	NA	TRBV29-1	CSVQNTGSSGNTIYF	TGCAGCGTTCAAAATACAGGGAGCTCTGGAAACACCATATATTTT
NA	TRBJ1-6	NA	TRBV7-9	CASSRVENSPLHF	TGTGCCAGCAGCCGGGTGGAGAATTCACCCCTCCACTTT
NA	TRBJ2-5	TRBD1	TRBV5-1	CASSLNLQGAGETQYF	TGCGCCAGCAGCCTGAACCTACAGGGGGCGGGGGAGACCCAGTACTTC
NA	TRBJ1-4	NA	TRBV18	CASSPKGEKLFF	TGTGCCAGCTCACCAAAAGGAGAAAAACTGTTTTTT
NA	TRBJ1-5	NA	TRBV6-5	CASSPRDNQPQHF	TGTGCCAGCAGTCCCCGGGACAACCAGCCCCAGCATTTT
NA	TRBJ1-1	NA	TRBV11-2	CASSLAVLFGNTEAFF	TGTGCCAGCAGCTTAGCGGTTCTGTTTGGGAACACTGAAGCTTTCTTT
NA	TRBJ2-5	TRBD2	TRBV28	CASSSAGGGETQYF	TGTGCCAGCAGTTCGGCGGGAGGGGGAGAGACCCAGTACTTC
NA	TRBJ2-5	TRBD1	TRBV18	CASSRDSQETQYF	TGTGCCAGCTCTCGGGACAGCCAAGAGACCCAGTACTTC
NA	TRBJ1-2	TRBD1	TRBV11-2	CASSLEFGTGDRGYGYTF	TGTGCCAGCAGCTTAGAGTTCGGGACAGGGGATCGTGGCTATGGCTACACCTTC
NA	TRBJ1-1	NA	TRBV6-5	CASSYQTGNTEAFF	TGTGCCAGCAGTTACCAGACAGGGAACACTGAAGCTTTCTTT
few	TRBJ2-1	TRBD2	TRBV6-1	CASSHGGGDEQFF	TGTGCCAGCAGCCACGGGGGGGGCGATGAGCAGTTCTTC
NA	TRBJ2-1	NA	TRBV7-6	CASSIQGSREQFF	TGTGCCAGCAGCATTCAGGGTTCCCGTGAGCAGTTCTTC